The 25 T cell receptor beta chains in this list originate from one sample, sequenced in a study of blood T cell repertoires in COVID-19. Sequenced by immunoSEQ multiplex PCR; TCRdb stores in-frame clones only, minus some. The sample carries fewer than 200,000 clones, more than 70% recorded once. The sequenced material came from PBMCs or T cells enriched from blood (not recorded which). Receptors originate from a man aged 60 to 69 who had recovered from COVID-19.

V and J are TRBV3-1 (or the pseudogene TRBV3-2) and TRBJ2-5, with 12 bases aligning to TRBD2. V shed 1 base, J shed 4 bases, and the junction held 1 base outside the gene matches. The CDR3 runs 15 residues. The germline V gene encodes CDR1 LGHDT and CDR2 YNNKEL (reference sequence). The CDR3 sequence: CASSQGTSGAETQYF. CDR3 sequence (DNA): TGTGCCAGCAGCCAAGGGACTAGCGGGGCAGAGACCCAGTACTTC.

V and J are TRBV28 and TRBJ1-2, with 10 bases identical to TRBD1. J was trimmed by 8 bases and V by 4 bases; bases with no gene match: 10. The CDR3 runs 15 residues. Germline lookup yields CDR1 MDHEN and CDR2 SYDVKM. The CDR3, as DNA: TGTGCCAGCAGTTCTCCCCCCGGGACAGGGGAAGGCTACACCTTC. Protein sequence: CASSSPPGTGEGYTF.

The chain links TRBV15 to TRBJ1-2; D possibly corresponds to TRBD1 (6 bases). The CDR3 loop spans 15 amino acids. The V end was cut by 4 bases, the J end by 4 bases, with 16 bases between. Germline V gives CDR1 LNHNV, CDR2 YYDKDF (reference sequence). The CDR3 region has the DNA TGTGCCACCAGCATTCCTTTAGGGGGAACCTATGGCTACACCTTC. As protein: CATSIPLGGTYGYTF.

The rearrangement links TRBV7-2 to TRBJ1-6; D may be TRBD1 (5 bases). The V and J ends lost 2 bases and 0 bases respectively, with 8 bases between them. Looked up from germline, CDR1 is SGHTA and CDR2 is FQGNSA. The CDR3 has 16 amino acids. CDR3 DNA sequence: TGTGCCAGCAGCTTACGGGGGAGCTCCTATAATTCACCCCTCCACTTT. Its protein is CASSLRGSSYNSPLHF.

This sequence joins TRBV12-3 or TRBV12-4 and TRBJ2-7; 9 bases fit TRBD1. Trimming at V came to 6 bases and at J to 4 bases, leaving 4 bases not matched to a gene. CDR3 length: 13 amino acids. The CDR3 here is CASRLGQGYEQYF. The CDR3 nucleotides read TGTGCCAGCAGACTCGGACAGGGGTACGAGCAGTACTTC.

J is TRBJ2-1 and V is TRBV5-6; 16 nucleotides align to TRBD2. After removal of 4 bases from V and 2 bases from J, the junction contained 6 bases not matched to a gene. CDR3 length: 18 amino acids. The V gene's germline CDR1 is SGHDT and CDR2 YYEEEE. The DNA for the CDR3 is TGTGCCAGCAGCCCACGGGGACTAGCGGGGGGGCCCTACAATGAGCAGTTCTTC. Encoded protein: CASSPRGLAGGPYNEQFF.

The CDR3 reads CASSLLGTDSPLHF. The CDR3 nucleotides are TGTGCCAGCAGTTTATTGGGGACAGATTCACCCCTCCACTTT. The J gene is TRBJ1-6, the V gene TRBV28; 7 bases map to TRBD1. V lost 1 base and J lost 8; bases outside the gene matches: 2. CDR3 length equals 14 residues. Looked up from germline, CDR1 is MDHEN and CDR2 is SYDVKM.

The CDR3 DNA sequence: TGTGCCAGCAGCTCCTCGAGGACAGGGGGCACACTGTTTTTT. This encodes CASSSSRTGGTLFF. J is TRBJ1-4 and V is TRBV11-1; 11 bases map to TRBD1. The CDR3 totals 14 residues. Looked up from germline, CDR1 is SGHAT and CDR2 is FQDESV (reference sequence). The ends lost 4 bases at V and 13 bases at J; junction bases unmatched: 8.

This chain joins TRBV27 and TRBJ1-1; 7 bases are a match to TRBD1. The J segment lost 3 bases and the V segment lost 0 bases, leaving 4 bases of the junction unmatched. CDR3 length: 15 amino acids. Germline loops: CDR1 MNHEY, CDR2 SMNVEV (reference sequence). The DNA for the CDR3 is TGTGCCAGCAGTTTATCGTACAGGGGATACACTGAAGCTTTCTTT. Its protein is CASSLSYRGYTEAFF.

The V call is TRBV10-3, the J call TRBJ2-7, with 9 positions matching TRBD1. The V segment lost 4 bases and the J segment 6 bases; nucleotides outside the gene matches: 4. Germline assignment: CDR1 ENHRY and CDR2 SYGVKD. The CDR3 has 13 residues. The CDR3 DNA reads as TGTGCCATCAGTGGTGGGACAGGGTTCGAGCAGTACTTC. Protein: CAISGGTGFEQYF.

The chain joins TRBV4-1 to TRBJ1-1; 7 bases map to TRBD1. This CDR3 comprises 15 residues. CDR1 is MGHRA, CDR2 YSYEKL, per germline. With 2 bases clipped from V and 4 bases from J, the junction kept 7 bases outside the gene matches. CDR3 region: CASSQLQGFATEAFF. CDR3 sequence (DNA): TGCGCCAGCAGCCAACTACAGGGGTTTGCCACTGAAGCTTTCTTT.

This chain joins TRBV5-1 and TRBJ2-1, with TRBD2 matching over 14 bases. With V trimmed by 3 bases and J by 9 bases, 8 bases remained unmatched. The CDR3 covers 16 residues. Looked up from germline, CDR1 is SGHRS and CDR2 is YFSETQ. The CDR3 DNA is TGCGCCAGCAGCTCACCGGGACTAGCGGGAGCAGCTGAGCAGTTCTTC. Translating it yields CASSSPGLAGAAEQFF.

The V gene is TRBV6-5, the J gene TRBJ2-7; TRBD2 aligns across 7 bases. The germline V gene has CDR1 MNHEY and CDR2 SVGAGI. The junction had 5 bases not matched to a gene; V was cut back by 4 bases and J by 2 bases. The CDR3 extends over 14 amino acids. This chain's CDR3 is CASSSTSLTYEQYF. The CDR3 coding sequence is TGTGCCAGCAGTTCGACTAGCCTAACCTACGAGCAGTACTTC.

This clone showed up just once. The chain is built from TRBV11-3 and TRBJ1-5; TRBD1 matches at 9 bases. There are 18 residues in the CDR3. Germline V gene sequence: CDR1 SGHNT, CDR2 YENEEA. After removal of 5 bases from V and 2 bases from J, the junction contained 13 bases not matched to a gene. The CDR3 DNA reads TGTGCCAGCAGCCCATGGACAGGGGTGATGTGTGGCAATCAGCCCCAGCATTTT. Its translation is CASSPWTGVMCGNQPQHF.

The V call is TRBV28, the J call TRBJ2-1; D gene uncertain. CDR1 is MDHEN, CDR2 SYDVKM, per germline. This CDR3 contains 14 residues. V lost 4 bases, J lost 8 bases, and 15 bases lay in between. CDR3 nucleotide sequence: TGTGCCAGCAGTTCTCTGACTTCTTCGGATGAGCAGTTCTTC. It codes for CASSSLTSSDEQFF.

The CDR3 DNA sequence: TGTGCCAGCAGCCTCTTACGGGATACCTACGAGCAGTACTTC. It is translated as CASSLLRDTYEQYF. The rearrangement links TRBV6-5 to TRBJ2-7; perhaps TRBD2 as D (5 bases). CDR1 is MNHEY, CDR2 SVGAGI, per germline. The CDR3 consists of 14 residues. The V and J ends lost 6 bases and 2 bases respectively, with 14 bases between them.

The chain carries TRBV6-5 and TRBJ1-1, with 7 bases fitting TRBD1. V shed 1 base, J shed 6 bases, and the junction held 5 bases outside the gene matches. Per the germline V gene, CDR1 is MNHEY and CDR2 is SVGAGI. The CDR3 is 14 residues long. The CDR3 region is CASSYLNRGAEAFF. The CDR3 nucleotides are TGTGCCAGCAGTTACTTAAACAGGGGCGCTGAAGCTTTCTTT.

This chain connects TRBV2 to TRBJ2-7; 8 bases line up with TRBD2. V shed 6 bases and J 3 bases; nucleotides not matched to a gene: 10. From germline, CDR1 is SNHLY and CDR2 FYNNEI. The CDR3 spans 15 residues. The CDR3 DNA follows: TGTGCCAGCAGAACCATAGCGGGGCAAAGCTACGAGCAGTACTTC. Translated, it gives CASRTIAGQSYEQYF.

The chain carries TRBV6-5 and TRBJ1-5, with 8 bases lining up with TRBD1. CDR1 and CDR2 (germline): MNHEY, SVGAGI. This CDR3 is built from 15 residues. The V and J ends lost 6 bases and 1 base, in that order; junction bases with no gene match: 5. The CDR3 protein is CASRGRGPSNQPQHF. The DNA for the CDR3 is TGTGCCAGCAGAGGCAGGGGGCCCAGCAATCAGCCCCAGCATTTT.

The V call is TRBV12-3 or TRBV12-4, the J call TRBJ2-5, with TRBD1 matching over 10 bases. The CDR3 length is 13 residues. The V segment lost 10 bases and the J segment 1 base; nucleotides outside the gene matches: 3. The CDR3: CAIRQGAQETQYF. The DNA of the CDR3 is TGTGCCATAAGACAGGGGGCCCAAGAGACCCAGTACTTC.

V is TRBV18 and J is TRBJ2-3; weak D call: TRBD2 (6 bases). V lost 5 bases to trimming and J lost 4 bases, with 16 bases between them. The CDR3 contains 15 residues. The germline V gene has CDR1 KGHSH and CDR2 LQKENI. The CDR3 coding sequence is TGTGCCAGCTCATCCACGGGTCCGGGGGCAGATACGCAGTATTTT. This encodes CASSSTGPGADTQYF.

The J gene is TRBJ2-7, the V gene TRBV28; 7 nucleotides align to TRBD1. Trimming cost V 7 bases and J 4 bases; bases outside gene matches: 10. CDR1 is MDHEN and CDR2 is SYDVKM in the germline V gene. This CDR3 is built from 14 residues. In DNA, the CDR3 is TGTGCCAGCACCTCGGTAGGACAGGAGTACGAGCAGTACTTC. As protein: CASTSVGQEYEQYF.

The chain is built from TRBV6-5 and TRBJ1-5; TRBD1 matches 8 bases. V shed 7 bases and J 7 bases; nucleotides not matched to a gene: 3. Germline V gene lookup returns CDR1 MNHEY and CDR2 SVGAGI. The CDR3 extends over 12 amino acids. The CDR3 DNA sequence: TGTGCCAGCAAACAGGGGGGACAGCCCCAGCATTTT. Translated, it gives CASKQGGQPQHF.

Worth noting for this clone: Within the sample, other DNA sequences also encode this same CDR3. The rearrangement uses TRBV7-2 and TRBJ1-5; D might be TRBD1 (5 bases). Germline V gene sequence: CDR1 SGHTA, CDR2 FQGNSA. CDR3 length: 15 amino acids. With 3 bases removed from V and 1 base from J, the gap between germline ends came to 10 bases. Written as DNA, the CDR3 is TGTGCCAGCAGCTTGGGGGGAGGAAGCAATCAGCCCCAGCATTTT. It encodes CASSLGGGSNQPQHF.

The chain uses TRBV7-6 and TRBJ1-5, with a weak D call TRBD1 (6 bases). CDR3 length: 16 residues. Looked up from germline, CDR1 is SGHVS and CDR2 is FNYEAQ. Trimming left V 4 bases short and J 1 base short, with 14 bases between. CDR3: CASSCPPGQSNQPQHF. As DNA, the CDR3 is TGTGCCAGCAGCTGCCCGCCTGGACAGAGCAATCAGCCCCAGCATTTT.